These T cell receptor beta chains were read from a single sample in a study of blood T cell repertoires in COVID-19. Measured with immunoSEQ multiplex PCR; TCRdb has only the in-frame clones, and not every one. The sample records 80,000 to 95,000 clones, about 85% being singletons. Sequencing used peripheral blood. The receptors come from a man aged 80 or over with acute or convalescent COVID-19. Both conserved end residues are part of each CDR3. The size of a clone is reported for some rows only, either as once, few or many, or as a class for expanded clones.

clone size	V gene	J gene	CDR3 protein
once	TRBV14	TRBJ2-2	CASSHRPGLADVGELFF
NA	TRBV7-9	TRBJ2-5	CASSLELVPETQYF
NA	TRBV7-4	TRBJ2-2	CNQAGDLGELFF
NA	TRBV27	TRBJ2-7	CASSLVPGGSTYEQYF
NA	TRBV5-5	TRBJ1-2	CASNRRESGIYGYTF
NA	TRBV6-5	TRBJ2-1	CASSYRNEQFF
NA	TRBV5-8	TRBJ1-5	CASSNNRDQPQHF
many	TRBV7-3	TRBJ2-7	CASSLDGTGGDEQYF
NA	TRBV5-5	TRBJ2-1	CASSLTGTSGEYEQFF
NA	TRBV14	TRBJ2-7	CASSQDSVYEQYF
NA	TRBV12-5	TRBJ2-3	CASGLLAGQVFSSTDTQYF
NA	TRBV27	TRBJ2-3	CASSPDRGTTDTQYF
NA	TRBV28	TRBJ2-2	CASTGGNTGELFF
NA	TRBV2	TRBJ2-5	CASRADRPKTQYF
NA	TRBV5-5	TRBJ2-5	CASSITSEKTQYF
NA	TRBV30	TRBJ1-2	CAWSVPQGGGYTF
NA	TRBV19	TRBJ1-4	CASHLGGTTNEKLFF
NA	TRBV5-1	TRBJ2-2	CASSLADRDTGELFF
NA	TRBV5-5	TRBJ1-6	CASSLVGTGNSPLHF
NA	TRBV28	TRBJ2-1	CASRNGIAGGASEQFF
few	TRBV19	TRBJ1-5	CASNRGRQGNQPQHF
NA	TRBV28	TRBJ1-5	CASRTVGQGTVQPQHF
NA	TRBV6-5	TRBJ1-1	CASSNRDQKSTEAFF
NA	TRBV28	TRBJ2-3	CASSPLDLLRGASSTDTQYF
NA	TRBV9	TRBJ2-1	CASSAQPGQGLFEQFF
NA	TRBV29-1	TRBJ1-2	CSVEPGGYGYTF
NA	TRBV3-1/TRBV3-2	TRBJ1-4	CASSEYGTGINEKLFF
NA	TRBV21-1	TRBJ2-1	CASSRWRDSYNEQFF
NA	TRBV5-3	TRBJ2-1	CARRRCSYNEQFF
NA	TRBV5-6	TRBJ1-4	CASSWTTGWREKLFF
few	TRBV5-1	TRBJ1-1	CASSLGLQVNTEAFF
NA	TRBV5-1	TRBJ2-2	CASSSTLAGGGELFF
NA	TRBV5-1	TRBJ2-3	CASSLGLGADTQYF
few	TRBV5-4	TRBJ1-2	CASSSPGGDTYGYTF
few	TRBV28	TRBJ2-5	CASRAPTIPQETQYF
few	TRBV2	TRBJ2-7	CASNAGSYEQYF
once	TRBV5-1	TRBJ2-2	CASRRRDDTGELFF
NA	TRBV19	TRBJ2-3	CASSQIPGSTDTQYF
NA	TRBV2	TRBJ2-7	CASKGGLALSSYEQYF
NA	TRBV12-3/TRBV12-4	TRBJ1-1	CASSPGFTEAFF
NA	TRBV5-1	TRBJ1-6	CASSLGQLYSPLHF
NA	TRBV14	TRBJ1-5	CASSQRQTGGNQPQHF
NA	TRBV6-1	TRBJ2-7	CASSEGLPLTEQYF
NA	TRBV5-6	TRBJ2-7	CASSADRGGYEQYF
NA	TRBV5-6	TRBJ1-1	CASTPLGNRGYEAFF
NA	TRBV11-2	TRBJ2-5	CASSSGGLETQYF
NA	TRBV19	TRBJ2-2	CASSSFSGSRTGELFF
NA	TRBV7-9	TRBJ2-7	CASSSQQGEISYEQYF
once	TRBV28	TRBJ2-3	CASSLQLAGSTDTQYF
few	TRBV4-1	TRBJ1-3	CASSHLPPRPSSGNTIYF